This T cell receptor beta chain was retrieved from a study of OX40 agonist ivuxolimab in advanced cancers. At the level of the study: Partial responses, seen in three patients, involved one hepatocellular carcinoma and two cutaneous melanomas. Overall study findings and caveats: CD8+ T cells (on average) carried more expanded clones than CD4+ T cells.

Patients who had autoimmune disease history or got systemic immunosuppression were left out. Details on this clone: Its antigen remains unknown. Additional DNA sequences in this sample encode the identical CDR3.

V lost 2 bases, J lost 4 bases, and 8 bases lay in between. The V gene's germline CDR1 is MNHEY and CDR2 SMNVEV (reference sequence). The CDR3 has 14 residues. Profiling relied on immunoSEQ multiplex PCR, and the TCRdb table lists in-frame clones only, not all of them. The data contain roughly 100,000 clones, roughly 89% of them singletons. This clonotype originated in an adult with an advanced solid tumor such as melanoma, head and neck, liver or kidney cancer. Specimen: CD4+ or CD8+ T cells sorted from blood, collected in a trial of the OX40 agonist ivuxolimab. This chain links TRBV27 with TRBJ2-2, with TRBD1 as a possible D gene (6 bases). CDR3 sequence: CASSLTGSTGELFF. CDR3 DNA sequence: TGTGCCAGCAGTTTAACAGGGTCCACCGGGGAGCTGTTTTTT.